This T cell receptor beta chain came from a study of identical twins. The CDR3 runs 15 residues. The junction had 7 bases not matched to a gene; V was cut back by 4 bases and J by 4 bases. Germline V gene data show CDR1 as LNHDA and CDR2 as SQIVND (reference sequence). MiXCR, run by TCRdb on the 5' RACE reads, gives a single entry per CDR3 protein. The table lists 1.5 million to 2 million distinct CDR3 sequences, about 30% of them singletons. The chain recombines TRBV19 with TRBJ1-1; TRBD1 matches 9 bases. The TCR originated in a newborn girl in good health. Sequencing used cord blood. The CDR3 nucleotides read TGTGCCAGTAGTACAGGTGGGACAGGGAGCACTGAAGCTTTCTTT. Amino acids: CASSTGGTGSTEAFF.